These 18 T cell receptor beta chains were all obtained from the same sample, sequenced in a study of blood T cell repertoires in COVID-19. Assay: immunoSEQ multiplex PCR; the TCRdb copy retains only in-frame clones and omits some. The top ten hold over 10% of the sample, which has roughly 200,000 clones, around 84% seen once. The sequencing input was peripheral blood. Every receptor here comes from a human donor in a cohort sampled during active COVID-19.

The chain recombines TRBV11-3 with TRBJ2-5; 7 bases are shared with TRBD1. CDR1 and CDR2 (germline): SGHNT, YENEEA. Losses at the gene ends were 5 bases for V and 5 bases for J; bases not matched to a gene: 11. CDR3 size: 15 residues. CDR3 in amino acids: CASSPAQGPSETQYF. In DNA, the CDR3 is TGTGCCAGCAGCCCAGCACAGGGGCCTTCGGAGACCCAGTACTTC.

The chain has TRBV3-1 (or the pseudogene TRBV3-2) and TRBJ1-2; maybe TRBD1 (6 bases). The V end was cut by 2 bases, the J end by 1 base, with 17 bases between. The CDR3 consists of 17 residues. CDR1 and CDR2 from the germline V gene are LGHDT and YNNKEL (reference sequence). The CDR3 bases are TGTGCCAGCAGCCAATTTAGGGGCAGGGGTCATAACTATGGCTACACCTTC. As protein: CASSQFRGRGHNYGYTF.

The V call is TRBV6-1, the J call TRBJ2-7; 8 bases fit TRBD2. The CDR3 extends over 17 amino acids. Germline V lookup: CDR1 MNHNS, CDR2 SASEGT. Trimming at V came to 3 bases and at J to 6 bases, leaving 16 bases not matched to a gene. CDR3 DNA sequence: TGTGCCAGCAGTGAGTATGGAGCGGGAGAGCTTAATGGCGAGCAGTACTTC. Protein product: CASSEYGAGELNGEQYF.

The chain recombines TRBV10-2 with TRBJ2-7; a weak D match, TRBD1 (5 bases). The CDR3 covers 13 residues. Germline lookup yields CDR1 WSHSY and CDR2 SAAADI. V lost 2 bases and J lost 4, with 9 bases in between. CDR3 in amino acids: CASSETGAYEQYF. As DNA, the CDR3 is TGCGCCAGCAGTGAGACAGGCGCGTACGAGCAGTACTTC.

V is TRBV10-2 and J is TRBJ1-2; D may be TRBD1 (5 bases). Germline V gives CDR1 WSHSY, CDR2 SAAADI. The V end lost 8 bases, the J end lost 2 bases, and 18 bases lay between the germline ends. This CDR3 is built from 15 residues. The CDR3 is CASVNPQQANYGYTF. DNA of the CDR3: TGCGCCAGCGTGAATCCACAACAGGCCAACTATGGCTACACCTTC.

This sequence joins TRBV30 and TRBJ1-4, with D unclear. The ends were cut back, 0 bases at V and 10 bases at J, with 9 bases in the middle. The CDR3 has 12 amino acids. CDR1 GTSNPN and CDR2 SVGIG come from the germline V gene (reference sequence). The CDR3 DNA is TGTGCCTGGAGTGTAGCGAGGGTAAAACTGTTTTTT. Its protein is CAWSVARVKLFF.

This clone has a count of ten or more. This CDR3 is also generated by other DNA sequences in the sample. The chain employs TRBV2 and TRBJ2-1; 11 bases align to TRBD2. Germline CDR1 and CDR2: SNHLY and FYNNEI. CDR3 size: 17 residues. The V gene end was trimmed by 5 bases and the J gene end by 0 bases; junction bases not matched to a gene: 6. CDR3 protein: CASSPGTSGSSYNEQFF. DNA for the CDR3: TGTGCCAGCAGTCCTGGCACTAGCGGGAGCTCCTACAATGAGCAGTTCTTC.

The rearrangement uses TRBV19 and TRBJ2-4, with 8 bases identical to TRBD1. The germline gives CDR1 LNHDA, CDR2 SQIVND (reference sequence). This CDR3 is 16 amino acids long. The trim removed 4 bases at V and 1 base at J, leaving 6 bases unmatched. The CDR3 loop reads CASSTNRGSAKNIQYF. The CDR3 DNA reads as TGTGCCAGTAGTACCAACAGGGGGAGCGCCAAAAACATTCAGTACTTC.

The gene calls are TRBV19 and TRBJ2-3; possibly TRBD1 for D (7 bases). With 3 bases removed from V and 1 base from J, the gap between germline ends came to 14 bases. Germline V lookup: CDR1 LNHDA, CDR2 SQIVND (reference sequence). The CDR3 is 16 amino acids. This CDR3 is CASSIEEGACTDTQYF. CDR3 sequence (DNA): TGTGCCAGTAGTATTGAGGAGGGGGCCTGCACAGATACGCAGTATTTT.

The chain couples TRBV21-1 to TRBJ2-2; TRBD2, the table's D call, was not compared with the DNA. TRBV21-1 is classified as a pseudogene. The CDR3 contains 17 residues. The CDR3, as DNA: TGTGCCAGCAGCAAAGCCCGGCTCGGGTCTCGCACCGGGGAGCTGTTTTTT. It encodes CASSKARLGSRTGELFF.

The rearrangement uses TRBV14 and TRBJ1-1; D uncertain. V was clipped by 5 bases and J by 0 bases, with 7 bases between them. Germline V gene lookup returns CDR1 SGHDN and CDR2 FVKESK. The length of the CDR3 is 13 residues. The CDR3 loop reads CASSRQMNTEAFF. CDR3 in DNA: TGTGCCAGCAGCAGACAAATGAACACTGAAGCTTTCTTT.

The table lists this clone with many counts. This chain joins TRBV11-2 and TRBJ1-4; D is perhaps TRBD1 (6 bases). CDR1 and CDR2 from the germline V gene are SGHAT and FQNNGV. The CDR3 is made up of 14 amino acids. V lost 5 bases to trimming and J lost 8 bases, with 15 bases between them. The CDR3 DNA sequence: TGTGCCAGCAGCCCACAGGGAAGGCCGGAAAAACTGTTTTTT. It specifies CASSPQGRPEKLFF.

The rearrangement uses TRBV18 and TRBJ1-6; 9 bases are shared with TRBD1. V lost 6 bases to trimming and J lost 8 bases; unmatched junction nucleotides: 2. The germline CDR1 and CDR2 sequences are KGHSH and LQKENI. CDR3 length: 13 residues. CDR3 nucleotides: TGTGCCAGCTCGACAGGGGGAGATTCACCCCTCCACTTT. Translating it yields CASSTGGDSPLHF.

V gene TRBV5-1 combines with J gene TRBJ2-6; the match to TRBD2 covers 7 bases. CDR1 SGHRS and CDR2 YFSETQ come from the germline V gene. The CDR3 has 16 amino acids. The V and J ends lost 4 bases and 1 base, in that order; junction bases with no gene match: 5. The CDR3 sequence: CASSTAGGSGANVLTF. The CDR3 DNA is TGCGCCAGCAGCACCGCCGGGGGGTCTGGGGCCAACGTCCTGACTTTC.

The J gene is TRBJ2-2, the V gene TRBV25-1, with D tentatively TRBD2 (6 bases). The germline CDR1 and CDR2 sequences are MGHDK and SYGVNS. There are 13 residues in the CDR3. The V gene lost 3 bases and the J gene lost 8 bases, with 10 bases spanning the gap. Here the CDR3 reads CASSDEGLGELFF. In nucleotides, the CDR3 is TGTGCCAGCAGTGACGAGGGACTGGGGGAGCTGTTTTTT.

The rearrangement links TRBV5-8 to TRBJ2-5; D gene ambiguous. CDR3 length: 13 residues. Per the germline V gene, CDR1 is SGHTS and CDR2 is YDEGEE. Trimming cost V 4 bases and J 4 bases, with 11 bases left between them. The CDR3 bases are TGTGCCAGCAGCCTGAGTGGTCGAGAGACCCAGTACTTC. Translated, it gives CASSLSGRETQYF.

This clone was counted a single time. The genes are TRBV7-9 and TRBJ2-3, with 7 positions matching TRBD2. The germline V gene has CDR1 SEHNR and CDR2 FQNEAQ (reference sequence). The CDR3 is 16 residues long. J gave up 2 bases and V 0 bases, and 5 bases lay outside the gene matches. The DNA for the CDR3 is TGTGCCAGCAGCTTAGCGGGGACTACATACACAGATACGCAGTATTTT. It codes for CASSLAGTTYTDTQYF.

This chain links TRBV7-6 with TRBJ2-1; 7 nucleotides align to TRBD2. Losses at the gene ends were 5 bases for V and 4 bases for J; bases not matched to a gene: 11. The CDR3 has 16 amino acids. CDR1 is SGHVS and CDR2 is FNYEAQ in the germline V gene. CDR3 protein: CASSLFGAGVYNEQFF. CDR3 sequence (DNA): TGTGCCAGCAGCCTATTCGGGGCGGGAGTTTACAATGAGCAGTTCTTC.